The rows below give T cell receptor beta chains drawn from one sample of a study of cytomegalovirus exposure and HLA in healthy donors. Produced via immunoSEQ multiplex PCR; TCRdb's table is partial and in-frame only. This table holds 200,000 or so clones, approximately 90% found once. Material for sequencing was PBMCs. Receptor source: a young woman in good health and CMV-seronegative. Both conserved end residues are part of each CDR3. The D gene is left open where the match is weak. Clone sizes are given selectively: once, few, many, or a class where the clone is expanded.

V	D	size	J	DNA	CDR3
TRBV29-1	TRBD2	NA	TRBJ2-1	TGCAGCGTGGAGAGAAATTGGGGGGGCAATGAGCAGTTCTTC	CSVERNWGGNEQFF
TRBV5-6	TRBD1	NA	TRBJ2-3	TGTGCCAGCAGCAATACAGGGGGCGTTAGGGATACGCAGTATTTT	CASSNTGGVRDTQYF
TRBV10-2	TRBD2	NA	TRBJ2-2	TGCGCCAGCAGCGATTTTTCGGGAGGATTCACCGGGGAGCTGTTTTTT	CASSDFSGGFTGELFF
TRBV5-6	NA	NA	TRBJ1-1	TGTGCCAGCAGCTTGGCACAGGGCCGGGCTGAAGCTTTCTTT	CASSLAQGRAEAFF
TRBV2	NA	NA	TRBJ1-5	TGTGCCAGCTCAGCGGGGAATAGCAATCAGCCCCAGCATTTT	CASSAGNSNQPQHF
TRBV30	NA	NA	TRBJ2-5	TGTGCCTGGAGTATTAGCTTGAGTGAGACCCAGTACTTC	CAWSISLSETQYF
TRBV5-1	TRBD1	NA	TRBJ1-2	TGCGCCAGCAGCGTTGACAGGGTTTACGGCTACACCTTC	CASSVDRVYGYTF
TRBV11-2	NA	NA	TRBJ1-3	TGTGCCAGCAGCTTAAGTAGGGGGAGGGTCGCGAACACCATATATTTT	CASSLSRGRVANTIYF
TRBV30	NA	NA	TRBJ1-1	TGTGCCTGGAGCGCACTTGAAGAAGCTTTCTTT	CAWSALEEAFF
TRBV5-6	TRBD2	NA	TRBJ2-5	TGTGCCAGCAGCTTTAGCGGGAAAAGCCTTAGGGAGACCCAGTACTTC	CASSFSGKSLRETQYF
TRBV27	TRBD2	NA	TRBJ2-7	TGTGCCAGCAGTTCCCACCGGACTAGCGGGAGGGCGACGACCTACGAGCAGTACTTC	CASSSHRTSGRATTYEQYF
TRBV13	TRBD2	NA	TRBJ2-1	TGTGCCAGCAGCTCTTTTCGGACTAGCGGGAGGCCGTCGACCTACAATGAGCAGTTCTTC	CASSSFRTSGRPSTYNEQFF
TRBV15	TRBD2	NA	TRBJ2-7	TGTGCCACCAGAAATAGCGGGCACTCCTACGAGCAGTACTTC	CATRNSGHSYEQYF
TRBV6-1	NA	many	TRBJ2-6	TGTGCCAGCAGTGGGGAGCTCTCTGGGGCCAACGTCCTGACTTTC	CASSGELSGANVLTF
TRBV9	TRBD2	NA	TRBJ2-7	TGTGCCAGCAGCGGAAACGGGAGGTCCTACGAGCAGTACTTC	CASSGNGRSYEQYF
TRBV5-1	NA	NA	TRBJ2-1	TGCGCCAGCAGCTTGGGAGTATGGGTACTAGGTTGGAATGAGCAGTTCTTC	CASSLGVWVLGWNEQFF
TRBV28	NA	NA	TRBJ1-2	TGTGCCAGCAGTGAGAACCGGGGAGGACGGGAAGGCTACACCTTC	CASSENRGGREGYTF
TRBV28	TRBD2	NA	TRBJ2-1	TGTGCCAGCAGTTTATGGCCTAGCGGGTGGATGAATGAGCAGTTCTTC	CASSLWPSGWMNEQFF
TRBV28	NA	NA	TRBJ1-2	TGTGCCAGCACACTACGGGGACTCGGTGGCTACACCTTC	CASTLRGLGGYTF
TRBV6-5	NA	NA	TRBJ2-7	TGTGCCAGCGGTAAAATTGGCGCGGGCGAGCAGTACTTC	CASGKIGAGEQYF
TRBV9	TRBD1	NA	TRBJ1-2	TGTGCCAGCAGGGACAGAACGGGACAGGGCAACTATGGCTACACCTTC	CASRDRTGQGNYGYTF
TRBV9	TRBD2	NA	TRBJ2-5	TGTGCCAGCGCCCCTTACGGACTAGCGGGAGGCCAAGAGACCCAGTACTTC	CASAPYGLAGGQETQYF
TRBV19	NA	NA	TRBJ2-7	TGTGCCAGTAGTATAGAAACCGGTTACGAGCAGTACTTC	CASSIETGYEQYF
TRBV5-1	NA	NA	TRBJ2-1	TGCGCCAGCAGCTCCAGACTAGTGACGAGCAATGAGCAGTTCTTC	CASSSRLVTSNEQFF
TRBV9	TRBD1	NA	TRBJ2-7	TGTGCCAGCAGCGTAGGGTGGTTGGGGACAGGGGTACACGAGCAGTACTTC	CASSVGWLGTGVHEQYF
TRBV5-1	NA	once	TRBJ1-3	TGCGCCAGCAGTTTAGTATCCTCTGGAAACACCATATATTTT	CASSLVSSGNTIYF
TRBV28	TRBD1	once	TRBJ1-1	TGTGCCAGCGCAACAGGGGGAGTGGGCATGAACACTGAAGCTTTCTTT	CASATGGVGMNTEAFF
TRBV27	NA	NA	TRBJ2-3	TGTGCCAGCAGCCCGAGCGGAAAAAGCACAGATACGCAGTATTTT	CASSPSGKSTDTQYF
TRBV28	TRBD1	NA	TRBJ2-1	TGTGCCAGCAGTTGGGGTAGGGGGCTGACCTCGAGGATTGAGCAGTTCTTC	CASSWGRGLTSRIEQFF
TRBV7-3	TRBD1	NA	TRBJ1-5	TGTGCCAGCAGCTTAGAGGGGACAGACAATCAGCCCCAGCATTTT	CASSLEGTDNQPQHF
TRBV12-5	NA	NA	TRBJ2-1	TGTGCTAGTGGCCCGGGACACCTCTACAATGAGCAGTTCTTC	CASGPGHLYNEQFF
TRBV27	TRBD1	few	TRBJ1-3	TGTGCCAGCAGCGACAGGGTGGTAGGCGGAAACACCATATATTTT	CASSDRVVGGNTIYF
TRBV30	NA	NA	TRBJ1-1	TGTGCCTGGAGTAGCAATTCGAACACTGAAGCTTTCTTT	CAWSSNSNTEAFF
TRBV2	NA	NA	TRBJ1-3	TGTGCCAGCAGTGCGGGGATCTCTGGAAACACCATATATTTT	CASSAGISGNTIYF
TRBV5-8	NA	NA	TRBJ1-5	TGTGCCAGCAGCTTATCAGGGGCACCCCATAGCAATCAGCCCCAGCATTTT	CASSLSGAPHSNQPQHF
TRBV12-5	NA	once	TRBJ2-7	TGTGCTAGTGGTTTGCTAGACTACGAGCAGTACTTC	CASGLLDYEQYF
TRBV11-2	TRBD2	NA	TRBJ2-1	TGTGCCAGCAGCCGTACCCTAGCGGGATCCTACAATGAGCAGTTCTTC	CASSRTLAGSYNEQFF
TRBV19	NA	NA	TRBJ1-3	TGTGCCAGTAGGCGGGGGATCAACGGCAGGGAAAACACCATATATTTT	CASRRGINGRENTIYF
TRBV9	TRBD2	NA	TRBJ2-7	TGTGCCAGCAGCGCCGGAGGGACTAGCGGGAGAGTGCAGTACTTC	CASSAGGTSGRVQYF
TRBV27	TRBD2	NA	TRBJ2-1	TGTGCCAGCAGTTGGGGACTAGCGGGAGAAGGTGAGCAGTTCTTC	CASSWGLAGEGEQFF
TRBV12-5	NA	NA	TRBJ2-1	TGTGCTAGTGCCATGATTGGGGGAGGGGGAGACTACAATGAGCAGTTCTTC	CASAMIGGGGDYNEQFF
TRBV7-6	TRBD2	many	TRBJ2-1	TGTGCCAGCAGCTACAGCGGGAGTGGTTACAATGAGCAGTTCTTC	CASSYSGSGYNEQFF